These 26 T cell receptor beta chains were sequenced from one sample in a study of cytomegalovirus exposure and HLA in healthy donors. The data were produced by immunoSEQ multiplex PCR, yet TCRdb's version contains in-frame clones alone and is incomplete. Of about 190,000 clones in the sample, around 84% are singletons; the top ten hold roughly 7.5%. The sequenced material came from PBMCs. The receptor source for this set is a young man in good health and CMV-seropositive.

V is TRBV5-1 and J is TRBJ2-7, with TRBD2 matching over 7 bases. V gave up 0 bases and J gave up 3 bases; unmatched junction bases: 9. The CDR3 is made up of 16 amino acids. Germline V gene sequence: CDR1 SGHRS, CDR2 YFSETQ. CDR3 nucleotides: TGCGCCAGCAGCTTGGATGCTGGCGGGAGCTTCTACGAGCAGTACTTC. As protein: CASSLDAGGSFYEQYF. The full variable domain, with the rest looked up from reference TRBV5-1 and TRBJ2-7, is KAGVTQTPRYLIKTRGQQVTLSCSPISGHRSVSWYQQTPGQGLQFLFEYFSETQRNKGNFPGRFSGRQFSNSRSEMNVSTLELGDSALYLCASSLDAGGSFYEQYFGPGTRLTVT.

The chain carries TRBV11-1 and TRBJ2-3; 9 nucleotides agree with TRBD2. The germline gives CDR1 SGHAT, CDR2 FQDESV (reference sequence). The J segment lost 0 bases and the V segment lost 3 bases, leaving 4 bases of the junction unmatched. The CDR3 runs to 16 residues. This chain's CDR3 is CASSFEAGGSTDTQYF. The CDR3 DNA reads TGTGCCAGCAGCTTTGAAGCGGGAGGAAGCACAGATACGCAGTATTTT.

This rearrangement joins TRBV19 to TRBJ1-4; D ambiguous. The V gene's germline CDR1 is LNHDA and CDR2 SQIVND (reference sequence). This CDR3 has 15 residues. V lost 5 bases to trimming and J lost 0 bases, with 10 bases between them. The CDR3 loop reads CASSSGSATNEKLFF. CDR3 nucleotide sequence: TGTGCCAGTAGTTCGGGGAGTGCAACTAATGAAAAACTGTTTTTT.

The chain employs TRBV7-9 and TRBJ1-5, with D unclear. The V end lost 5 bases, the J end lost 2 bases, and 10 bases lay between the germline ends. Germline CDR1 reads SEHNR; CDR2 reads FQNEAQ (reference sequence). This CDR3 contains 14 residues. CDR3 region: CASSPAVGNQPQHF. The CDR3 DNA sequence: TGTGCCAGCAGCCCGGCGGTGGGCAATCAGCCCCAGCATTTT.

The chain recombines TRBV19 with TRBJ2-3; 7 nucleotides agree with TRBD2. The CDR3 is made up of 13 amino acids. J was trimmed by 4 bases and V by 6 bases; bases with no gene match: 4. Germline assignment: CDR1 LNHDA and CDR2 SQIVND (reference sequence). The CDR3 loop is CASSGGRADTQYF. In DNA form, the CDR3 reads TGTGCCAGTAGCGGGGGGAGGGCAGATACGCAGTATTTT. The full variable domain, completed using reference TRBV19 and TRBJ2-3, is DGGITQSPKYLFRKEGQNVTLSCEQNLNHDAMYWYRQDPGQGLRLIYYSQIVNDFQKGDIAEGYSVSREKKESFPLTVTSAQKNPTAFYLCASSGGRADTQYFGPGTRLTVL.

The V gene is TRBV9, the J gene TRBJ1-2; 10 positions match TRBD1. There are 15 residues in the CDR3. The germline V gene encodes CDR1 SGDLS and CDR2 YYNGEE. Losses at the gene ends were 1 base for V and 8 bases for J; bases not matched to a gene: 8. The CDR3 region is CASSVRTGGVVGYTF. The CDR3 DNA follows: TGTGCCAGCAGCGTACGGACAGGGGGAGTGGTCGGCTACACCTTC.

This clone was counted many times. J is TRBJ2-5 and V is TRBV25-1, with 7 bases fitting TRBD2. The CDR3 sequence is 10 residues long. V was clipped by 9 bases and J by 7 bases; unmatched bases: 2. Germline assignment: CDR1 MGHDK and CDR2 SYGVNS. CDR3 region: CASERGTQYF. The CDR3, as DNA: TGTGCCAGTGAGCGGGGGACCCAGTACTTC.

This chain joins TRBV4-2 and TRBJ2-7; 7 nucleotides align to TRBD1. V lost 3 bases and J lost 4; bases outside the gene matches: 9. The CDR3 consists of 15 residues. The germline V gene has CDR1 LGHNA and CDR2 YNFKEQ. CDR3 amino acids: CASSQNQGERYEQYF. CDR3 coding DNA: TGTGCCAGCAGCCAGAACCAGGGGGAGCGATACGAGCAGTACTTC.

The CDR3 nucleotides are TGTGCCAGCAGGCCTACAGGGAACACTGAAGCTTTCTTT. As protein: CASRPTGNTEAFF. The J gene is TRBJ1-1, the V gene TRBV27; D is possibly TRBD1 (5 bases). Trimming removed 6 bases at V and 1 base at J, with 9 bases between. The CDR3 is 13 residues long. Germline V gene lookup returns CDR1 MNHEY and CDR2 SMNVEV (reference sequence).

This clone was observed a handful of times. V and J are TRBV14 and TRBJ2-5, with TRBD2 matching 13 bases. The CDR3 has 18 amino acids. V shed 3 bases, J shed 5 bases, and the junction held 12 bases outside the gene matches. Per the germline V gene, CDR1 is SGHDN and CDR2 is FVKESK. Here the CDR3 DNA reads TGTGCCAGCAGCCAGGGCGCACTAGCGGGAGGGCTGGGGGAGACCCAGTACTTC. Encoded protein: CASSQGALAGGLGETQYF.

The chain is built from TRBV6-1 and TRBJ2-7; 9 bases align to TRBD1. V lost 6 bases and J lost 3; bases outside the gene matches: 6. The CDR3 extends over 14 amino acids. CDR1 is MNHNS, CDR2 SASEGT, per germline. CDR3 in DNA: TGTGCCAGCAGCCCCGGGACAGGGAACTACGAGCAGTACTTC. Residues: CASSPGTGNYEQYF.

The chain links TRBV27 to TRBJ1-1; TRBD1 is a possible D gene (5 bases). Germline V gene lookup returns CDR1 MNHEY and CDR2 SMNVEV (reference sequence). Trimming shortened V by 0 bases and J by 6 bases, and 14 bases separated the two germline ends. The CDR3 has 15 residues. The CDR3, as DNA: TGTGCCAGCAGTTTATCGAGTGGGGGGGTACCTGAAGCTTTCTTT. Its translation is CASSLSSGGVPEAFF.

The chain combines TRBV7-9 with TRBJ2-7, with a possible D match to TRBD2 (5 bases). Germline V gene data show CDR1 as SEHNR and CDR2 as FQNEAQ (reference sequence). V was cut by 0 bases and J by 2 bases, with 11 bases left in between. CDR3 length equals 15 residues. The CDR3 coding sequence is TGTGCCAGCAGCTTAGCGGGCGGGTCTACCTACGAGCAGTACTTC. Amino acids: CASSLAGGSTYEQYF.

Here the CDR3 reads CASSARGTNEKLFF. CDR3 DNA sequence: TGTGCCAGCAGCGCCCGCGGGACTAATGAAAAACTGTTTTTT. V and J are TRBV9 and TRBJ1-4; D is undetermined. The germline V gene has CDR1 SGDLS and CDR2 YYNGEE. The length of the CDR3 is 14 residues. V lost 3 bases, J lost 2 bases, and 8 bases lay in between.

As DNA, the CDR3 is TGTGCCAGCAGGGAGGGTTTAAGCACTGAAGCTTTCTTT. Translating gives CASREGLSTEAFF. The chain joins TRBV6-6 to TRBJ1-1; no reliable D call. V lost 6 bases to trimming and J lost 4 bases, with 12 bases between them. CDR1 is MNHNY and CDR2 is SVGAGI in the germline V gene (reference sequence). The CDR3 has 13 residues.

At least ten counts were recorded for this clone. The rearrangement links TRBV29-1 to TRBJ2-2; D ambiguous. This CDR3 contains 14 residues. Germline CDR1 and CDR2: SQVTM and ANQGSEA. V gave up 4 bases and J gave up 1 base, with 10 bases separating them. The CDR3 sequence: CSVGTWLNTGELFF. CDR3 nucleotides: TGCAGCGTTGGTACCTGGCTGAACACCGGGGAGCTGTTTTTT.

In its sample, this clone was seen a few times. V gene TRBV14 combines with J gene TRBJ2-3, with 7 nucleotides matching TRBD2. This CDR3 comprises 14 residues. The junction had 7 bases not matched to a gene; V was cut back by 5 bases and J by 5 bases. Germline CDR1 reads SGHDN; CDR2 reads FVKESK. The CDR3: CASSELPGGDTQYF. CDR3 DNA: TGTGCCAGCAGCGAATTACCGGGGGGAGATACGCAGTATTTT.

This chain links TRBV27 with TRBJ2-7; unclear D gene. The V gene's germline CDR1 is MNHEY and CDR2 SMNVEV (reference sequence). V was clipped by 3 bases and J by 3 bases, with 3 bases between them. The CDR3 totals 11 residues. CDR3 protein: CASSFNYEQYF. CDR3 DNA sequence: TGTGCCAGCAGTTTTAACTACGAGCAGTACTTC.

The DNA for the CDR3 is TGCGCCAGCAGCTGGACAGGGATTGGCACAGATACGCAGTATTTT. Translated: CASSWTGIGTDTQYF. V is TRBV10-2 and J is TRBJ2-3; 8 nucleotides align to TRBD1. The CDR3 consists of 15 residues. With 6 bases clipped from V and 1 base from J, the junction kept 6 bases outside the gene matches. Germline assignment: CDR1 WSHSY and CDR2 SAAADI.

The chain combines TRBV14 with TRBJ1-4, with D possibly TRBD1 on 6 matching bases. The germline V gene encodes CDR1 SGHDN and CDR2 FVKESK. V was clipped by 6 bases and J by 2 bases, with 7 bases between them. The CDR3 extends over 13 amino acids. The CDR3 protein is CASRRGTNEKLFF. CDR3 coding DNA: TGTGCCAGCAGGAGGGGGACTAATGAAAAACTGTTTTTT. The whole variable domain, remainder taken from reference TRBV14 and TRBJ1-4, is EAGVTQFPSHSVIEKGQTVTLRCDPISGHDNLYWYRRVMGKEIKFLLHFVKESKQDESGMPNNRFLAERTGGTYSTLKVQPAELEDSGVYFCASRRGTNEKLFFGSGTQLSVL.

In this sample, this clone turned up a few times. This chain joins TRBV6-5 and TRBJ2-4; D uncertain. V was clipped by 0 bases and J by 8 bases, with 14 bases between them. The CDR3 covers 15 residues. In germline, CDR1 is MNHEY, CDR2 SVGAGI. CDR3 DNA sequence: TGTGCCAGCAGTTACTCCTCAGTGGAGCAAGACATTCAGTACTTC. This encodes CASSYSSVEQDIQYF.

The CDR3 protein is CASSYSPGQQNEQYF. CDR3 nucleotides: TGTGCCAGCAGTTACTCGCCAGGGCAGCAAAACGAGCAGTACTTC. This sequence joins TRBV6-5 and TRBJ2-7, with a weak D call TRBD1 (5 bases). CDR3 length: 15 residues. V was clipped by 0 bases and J by 5 bases, with 14 bases between them. Germline CDR1 reads MNHEY; CDR2 reads SVGAGI.

The chain recombines TRBV27 with TRBJ2-5; the match to TRBD2 covers 9 bases. Germline-derived CDR1 and CDR2 are MNHEY and SMNVEV (reference sequence). There are 14 residues in the CDR3. Germline trimming cut 3 bases from V and 7 bases from J; bases unmatched to any gene: 6. The CDR3 loop is CASSFVAGDRTQYF. The CDR3 bases are TGTGCCAGCAGTTTTGTAGCGGGGGACCGGACCCAGTACTTC.

The gene calls are TRBV27 and TRBJ2-7; 10 bases match TRBD2. V lost 3 bases, J lost 2 bases, and 1 base stayed unmatched. The CDR3 sequence is 14 residues long. CDR1 MNHEY and CDR2 SMNVEV come from the germline V gene (reference sequence). This chain's CDR3 is CASSLLAGAYEQYF. In DNA form, the CDR3 reads TGTGCCAGCAGTTTGCTAGCGGGGGCCTACGAGCAGTACTTC.

The sample holds a few counts of this clone. The chain uses TRBV5-4 and TRBJ2-5; 12 nucleotides align to TRBD2. Germline V gene lookup returns CDR1 SGHNT and CDR2 YYREEE (reference sequence). V was pared by 0 bases and J by 9 bases, with 3 bases of the junction left unmatched. This CDR3 has 14 residues. Here the CDR3 reads CASSLGLAGDSQYF. The CDR3 bases are TGTGCCAGCAGCTTGGGACTAGCGGGAGACTCCCAGTACTTC.

A few counts support this clone. The chain is built from TRBV5-6 and TRBJ1-2, with D maybe TRBD1 (6 bases). The CDR3 is made up of 15 amino acids. Trimming pared 4 bases from V and 4 bases from J, leaving 17 bases between. Germline V CDR1 and CDR2: SGHDT, YYEEEE. CDR3 amino acids: CASSGRGRYGYGYTF. In DNA, the CDR3 is TGTGCCAGCAGCGGCAGGGGCCGATATGGCTATGGCTACACCTTC. The full variable domain, in which reference TRBV5-6 and TRBJ1-2 provide the parts outside the CDR3, is DAGVTQSPTHLIKTRGQQVTLRCSPKSGHDTVSWYQQALGQGPQFIFQYYEEEERQRGNFPDRFSGHQFPNYSSELNVNALLLGDSALYLCASSGRGRYGYGYTFGSGTRLTVV.